The 9 T cell receptor beta chains below were found in one sample sequenced in a study of radiotherapy plus CTLA-4 blockade in lung cancer. Using immunoSEQ multiplex PCR, the repertoire was profiled, and TCRdb retains in-frame clones only, with some absent. The sample includes tens of thousands of clones, around 87% of them seen just once. Sequencing used peripheral blood, obtained from a patient treated with radiotherapy plus ipilimumab. The receptor set was obtained from a human donor with non-small cell lung cancer that progressed on radiotherapy plus ipilimumab.

V and J are TRBV9 and TRBJ2-5; D might be TRBD2 (6 bases). Germline V gene data show CDR1 as SGDLS and CDR2 as YYNGEE. CDR3 length equals 15 residues. V dropped 1 base and J dropped 2 bases, with 12 bases sitting between them. The DNA of the CDR3 is TGTGCCAGCAGCGTAATGGGCGGGGAACAAGAGACCCAGTACTTC. This translates into CASSVMGGEQETQYF.

The chain carries TRBV19 and TRBJ1-5, with D perhaps TRBD1 (6 bases). CDR3 length: 13 amino acids. With 8 bases removed from V and 4 bases from J, the gap between germline ends came to 12 bases. Germline V gives CDR1 LNHDA, CDR2 SQIVND (reference sequence). CDR3 in amino acids: CASAGARNQPQHF. The CDR3 DNA is TGTGCCAGTGCGGGGGCGCGGAATCAGCCCCAGCATTTT. The variable domain in full, completed from reference TRBV19 and TRBJ1-5, reads DGGITQSPKYLFRKEGQNVTLSCEQNLNHDAMYWYRQDPGQGLRLIYYSQIVNDFQKGDIAEGYSVSREKKESFPLTVTSAQKNPTAFYLCASAGARNQPQHFGDGTRLSIL.

The V call is TRBV7-6, the J call TRBJ2-5; D is undetermined. This CDR3 has 16 residues. Looked up from germline, CDR1 is SGHVS and CDR2 is FNYEAQ. V gave up 2 bases and J gave up 2 bases, with 15 bases separating them. DNA for the CDR3: TGTGCCAGCAGCTTAAATGGGTTGGGTAATCAAGAGACCCAGTACTTC. It encodes CASSLNGLGNQETQYF.

The chain combines TRBV2 with TRBJ2-2, with 7 bases lining up with TRBD1. Germline CDR1 reads SNHLY; CDR2 reads FYNNEI. The CDR3 is made up of 15 amino acids. J gave up 6 bases and V 6 bases, and 10 bases lay outside the gene matches. The CDR3 sequence is CASRRDSPLAGELFF. For the CDR3, the DNA is TGTGCCAGCAGGAGGGACAGCCCTTTGGCCGGGGAGCTGTTTTTT. Full variable domain (rest looked up from reference TRBV2 and TRBJ2-2): EPEVTQTPSHQVTQMGQEVILRCVPISNHLYFYWYRQILGQKVEFLVSFYNNEISEKSEIFDDQFSVERPDGSNFTLKIRSTKLEDSAMYFCASRRDSPLAGELFFGEGSRLTVL.

This sequence joins TRBV11-3 and TRBJ2-7; 9 nucleotides agree with TRBD1. There are 15 residues in the CDR3. Germline CDR1 reads SGHNT; CDR2 reads YENEEA. The V and J ends lost 5 bases and 1 base, in that order; junction bases with no gene match: 6. The CDR3 DNA is TGTGCCAGCAGCGCCGGGACAGGGTTGTCCTACGAGCAGTACTTC. Translated, it gives CASSAGTGLSYEQYF.

The genes are TRBV7-6 and TRBJ2-7, with D possibly TRBD1 on 6 matching bases. The CDR3 runs to 14 residues. V shed 4 bases and J shed 3 bases, with 13 bases lying between them. In germline, CDR1 is SGHVS, CDR2 FNYEAQ. CDR3 loop: CASSYTGNDYEQYF. DNA for the CDR3: TGTGCCAGCAGCTATACAGGGAATGACTACGAGCAGTACTTC.

This clone was found once. The CDR3 here is CASSPPGTVGVEQFF. DNA for the CDR3: TGTGCCAGCTCACCACCGGGAACGGTGGGGGTTGAGCAGTTCTTC. The V gene is TRBV18, the J gene TRBJ2-1, with D possibly being TRBD1 or TRBD2 (5 bases each). Trimming cost V 0 bases and J 9 bases, with 15 bases left between them. Germline CDR1 reads KGHSH; CDR2 reads LQKENI. The length of the CDR3 is 15 residues.

The chain couples TRBV7-6 to TRBJ2-5; 8 nucleotides match TRBD1. The V and J ends lost 5 bases and 7 bases, in that order; junction bases with no gene match: 6. This CDR3 region has 13 residues. From germline, CDR1 is SGHVS and CDR2 FNYEAQ. CDR3 DNA: TGTGCCAGCAGCCGGACAGGGTCCGGGACCCAGTACTTC. This gives the protein CASSRTGSGTQYF. Together with reference TRBV7-6 and TRBJ2-5, the CDR3 gives the full variable domain: GAGVSQSPRYKVTKRGQDVALRCDPISGHVSLYWYRQALGQGPEFLTYFNYEAQQDKSGLPNDRFSAERPEGSISTLTIQRTEQRDSAMYRCASSRTGSGTQYFGPGTRLLVL.

The J gene is TRBJ2-1, the V gene TRBV9; 11 bases align to TRBD1. Trimming removed 4 bases from V and 7 bases from J; junction bases left unmatched: 7. This CDR3 is built from 15 residues. Looked up from germline, CDR1 is SGDLS and CDR2 is YYNGEE. Written as DNA, the CDR3 is TGTGCCAGCAGCCTACCGGGACAGGGGGGGAATGAGCAGTTCTTC. It yields the protein CASSLPGQGGNEQFF.